One and the same sample provided the 5 T cell receptor beta chains below, sequenced in a study of T cell responses to AZD1222 COVID-19 vaccine. Clones were sequenced by immunoSEQ multiplex PCR, and TCRdb holds only the in-frame ones, with some missing. The repertoire holds roughly 99,000 clones, with about 90% as singletons. Sequenced here: peripheral blood, sampled 28 days after the second AZD1222 dose. The receptors were gathered from an adult who received the AZD1222 COVID-19 vaccine.

V and J are TRBV10-3 and TRBJ2-5; 8 nucleotides line up with TRBD1. This CDR3 has 15 amino acids. Germline values: CDR1 ENHRY, CDR2 SYGVKD. The V segment lost 2 bases and the J segment 1 base; nucleotides outside the gene matches: 3. Written as DNA, the CDR3 is TGTGCCATCAGTGAGCCCAGGGGGCTCCAAGAGACCCAGTACTTC. This sequence encodes CAISEPRGLQETQYF.

This rearrangement joins TRBV13 to TRBJ2-7; D call uncertain. The ends were cut back, 2 bases at V and 5 bases at J, with 16 bases in the middle. This CDR3 has 15 amino acids. Germline CDR1 and CDR2: PRHDT and FYEKMQ (reference sequence). The DNA for the CDR3 is TGTGCCAGCAGCTTAAAACAGCTTTTATCCCACGAGCAGTACTTC. As protein: CASSLKQLLSHEQYF.

This chain uses TRBV20-1 with TRBJ1-5; D gene unclear. V lost 5 bases and J lost 8, with 10 bases in between. This CDR3 is 11 amino acids long. Germline CDR1 is DFQATT and CDR2 is SNEGSKA (reference sequence). The CDR3 protein is CSAPPAEPQHF. The CDR3, as DNA: TGCAGTGCTCCGCCGGCCGAGCCCCAGCATTTT.

The chain carries TRBV6-5 and TRBJ1-1; D unclear. Germline V gene lookup returns CDR1 MNHEY and CDR2 SVGAGI. Trimming pared 4 bases from V and 3 bases from J, leaving 12 bases between. This CDR3 is built from 14 residues. CDR3: CASSFTVSDTEAFF. The CDR3 nucleotides read TGTGCCAGCAGTTTCACAGTCTCGGACACTGAAGCTTTCTTT.

About this clone itself: The junction differs from germline at one of its ends, possibly a read error. This rearrangement joins TRBV5-4 to TRBJ1-2, with TRBD1 as a possible D gene (6 bases). This CDR3 spans 15 amino acids. The germline gives CDR1 SGHNT, CDR2 YYREEE (reference sequence). The CDR3 protein is CAISSQQGANYGYTF. In DNA form, the CDR3 reads TGTGCCATCAGCTCTCAACAGGGAGCTAACTATGGCTACACCTTC.